The rows below give T cell receptor beta chains drawn from one sample of a study of PD-1 blockade in mismatch repair-deficient tumors. The protocol was immunoSEQ multiplex PCR, while the TCRdb copy is restricted to in-frame clones and leaves out a portion. Of roughly 16,000 clones listed, roughly 84% are singletons. The sample in question was PBMCs, obtained before pembrolizumab treatment. These receptors all come from an adult with mismatch repair-deficient cancer. The CDR3 runs from the conserved cysteine through the conserved F or W. The D gene is left open where the match is weak. Only part of the rows carry a size: once, few, many, or a class if the clone is expanded.

TRBD1 | TRBJ2-1 | NA | TRBV29-1 | CSANRGTGNNNEQFF | TGCAGCGCCAATCGCGGGACAGGTAATAACAATGAGCAGTTCTTC
TRBD2 | TRBJ2-5 | NA | TRBV5-4 | CASSLTSGAQETQYF | TGTGCCAGCAGCTTGACTAGCGGCGCCCAAGAGACCCAGTACTTC
NA | TRBJ2-7 | few | TRBV4-3 | CASRQQGSSYEQYF | TGCGCCAGCAGGCAACAGGGATCGTCCTACGAGCAGTACTTC
NA | TRBJ2-5 | NA | TRBV9 | CASSAGDNKETQYF | TGTGCCAGCAGCGCCGGGGACAATAAAGAGACCCAGTACTTC
TRBD2 | TRBJ2-5 | NA | TRBV9 | CASSVSSGLAGAETQYF | TGTGCCAGCAGCGTAAGTAGTGGACTAGCGGGAGCAGAGACCCAGTACTTC
NA | TRBJ2-1 | NA | TRBV5-6 | CASSLAGNEQFF | TGTGCCAGCAGCTTGGCCGGGAATGAGCAGTTCTTC
NA | TRBJ1-1 | NA | TRBV2 | CASIEDSMNTEAFF | TGTGCCAGCATAGAGGACAGCATGAACACTGAAGCTTTCTTT
TRBD1 | TRBJ1-2 | once | TRBV11-2 | CASSSLRHRGRDGYTF | TGTGCCAGCAGCAGCTTACGCCACAGGGGGCGGGATGGCTACACCTTC
TRBD1 | TRBJ1-1 | once | TRBV7-8 | CASSSRQGRAEAFF | TGTGCCAGCAGCTCGAGACAGGGGAGGGCTGAAGCTTTCTTT
NA | TRBJ1-4 | NA | TRBV6-6 | CASSYSSGGKLFF | TGTGCCAGCAGTTACTCGTCCGGAGGAAAACTGTTTTTT
NA | TRBJ2-2 | NA | TRBV6-1 | CASSEGDTGELFF | TGTGCCAGCAGTGAGGGGGACACCGGGGAGCTGTTTTTT
NA | TRBJ1-4 | NA | TRBV10-3 | CAISDGSNEKLFF | TGTGCCATCAGTGATGGGTCAAATGAAAAACTGTTTTTT
NA | TRBJ2-1 | NA | TRBV21-1 | CASSKGTGRNEQFF | TGTGCCAGCAGCAAAGGGACAGGGAGGAATGAGCAGTTCTTC
TRBD2 | TRBJ2-7 | NA | TRBV30 | CAWSPPGGEQYF | TGTGCCTGGAGCCCCCCGGGGGGGGAGCAGTACTTC
NA | TRBJ1-5 | once | TRBV6-6 | CASSYPNYSNQPQHF | TGTGCCAGCAGTTACCCGAATTATAGCAATCAGCCCCAGCATTTT
TRBD1 | TRBJ2-3 | NA | TRBV5-1 | CASSPGQALTDTQYF | TGCGCCAGCAGTCCGGGACAGGCCTTAACAGATACGCAGTATTTT
NA | TRBJ2-2 | few | TRBV2 | CASRATGELFF | TGTGCCAGCAGAGCCACCGGGGAGCTGTTTTTT
TRBD2 | TRBJ2-1 | NA | TRBV29-1 | CSGRLATDNEQFF | TGCAGCGGGAGACTAGCTACGGACAATGAGCAGTTCTTC
TRBD2 | TRBJ2-1 | NA | TRBV10-3 | CAISQLAGISNEQFF | TGTGCCATCAGCCAACTAGCGGGGATTTCCAATGAGCAGTTCTTC
NA | TRBJ1-1 | NA | TRBV10-2 | CASSITGQNTEAFF | TGCGCCAGCAGTATTACGGGACAGAACACTGAAGCTTTCTTT
TRBD2 | TRBJ2-3 | once | TRBV30 | CAWEAGGPNTQYF | TGTGCCTGGGAAGCGGGAGGGCCTAATACGCAGTATTTT
NA | TRBJ2-1 | NA | TRBV6-5 | CASSYRGSGNEQFF | TGTGCCAGCAGTTACAGAGGATCGGGCAATGAGCAGTTCTTC
NA | TRBJ1-2 | NA | TRBV28 | CASSSAGGDLYGYTF | TGTGCCAGCAGTTCCGCGGGCGGGGACCTCTATGGCTACACCTTC
NA | TRBJ2-7 | once | TRBV27 | CASSPSGHAYEQYF | TGTGCCAGCAGTCCGTCCGGACACGCCTACGAGCAGTACTTC
TRBD1 | TRBJ1-2 | few | TRBV4-1 | CASSPGSTGFSYGYTF | TGCGCCAGCAGCCCTGGATCGACAGGGTTTAGCTATGGCTACACCTTC
NA | TRBJ2-1 | NA | TRBV5-1 | CASSGAGPYNEQFF | TGCGCCAGCAGCGGGGCGGGGCCCTACAATGAGCAGTTCTTC
NA | TRBJ2-7 | NA | TRBV4-1 | CASSQGRDGSYEQYF | TGCGCCAGCAGCCAAGGTAGGGACGGCTCCTACGAGCAGTACTTC
NA | TRBJ2-5 | NA | TRBV7-9 | CASSLQGLETQYF | TGTGCCAGCAGCTTACAGGGTTTGGAGACCCAGTACTTC
TRBD2 | TRBJ2-4 | NA | TRBV19 | CASSIGREPGKLDIQYF | TGTGCCAGTAGTATTGGGCGGGAGCCCGGCAAATTAGACATTCAGTACTTC
TRBD1 | TRBJ1-1 | NA | TRBV7-9 | CASSLAPTGGTEAFF | TGTGCCAGCAGCTTAGCCCCTACAGGGGGCACTGAAGCTTTCTTT
NA | TRBJ1-1 | large | TRBV27 | CASSLWSSPGTEAFF | TGTGCCAGCAGTTTATGGTCCAGCCCAGGCACTGAAGCTTTCTTT
NA | TRBJ2-4 | NA | TRBV11-3 | CASSPDLRAKNIQYF | TGTGCCAGCAGCCCAGATCTGCGAGCCAAAAACATTCAGTACTTC